This T cell receptor (beta chain) was recorded in a study of cytomegalovirus exposure and HLA in healthy donors. Study overall: One earlier analysis, a look at around 180 million T cells, found some 110 million unique TCR beta sequences.

PCR primers comprised 60 Vbeta and 13 Jbeta primers. Some clones are missing from TCRdb's copy, which holds only in-frame ones; the method was immunoSEQ multiplex PCR. The table shows about 110,000 clones, with 65% to 80% occurring only once. This clone was counted a few times. The antigen remains unidentified. Overall study findings and caveats: An observed cluster of highly shared sequence variants was recorded as a likely sequencing artifact.

The V gene's germline CDR1 is SGHTA and CDR2 FQGNSA. CDR3 length: 16 amino acids. Trimming took 5 bases from V and 3 from J; bases not matched to a gene: 6. Sequencing was carried out using PBMCs. The receptor was isolated from a woman in her forties or fifties in good health and CMV-seropositive. The V and J genes are TRBV7-2 and TRBJ1-6; 8 bases match TRBD1. CDR3 sequence reads: CASSPGQGYYNSPLHF. The DNA of the CDR3 is TGTGCCAGCAGCCCCGGACAGGGCTACTATAATTCACCCCTCCACTTT.